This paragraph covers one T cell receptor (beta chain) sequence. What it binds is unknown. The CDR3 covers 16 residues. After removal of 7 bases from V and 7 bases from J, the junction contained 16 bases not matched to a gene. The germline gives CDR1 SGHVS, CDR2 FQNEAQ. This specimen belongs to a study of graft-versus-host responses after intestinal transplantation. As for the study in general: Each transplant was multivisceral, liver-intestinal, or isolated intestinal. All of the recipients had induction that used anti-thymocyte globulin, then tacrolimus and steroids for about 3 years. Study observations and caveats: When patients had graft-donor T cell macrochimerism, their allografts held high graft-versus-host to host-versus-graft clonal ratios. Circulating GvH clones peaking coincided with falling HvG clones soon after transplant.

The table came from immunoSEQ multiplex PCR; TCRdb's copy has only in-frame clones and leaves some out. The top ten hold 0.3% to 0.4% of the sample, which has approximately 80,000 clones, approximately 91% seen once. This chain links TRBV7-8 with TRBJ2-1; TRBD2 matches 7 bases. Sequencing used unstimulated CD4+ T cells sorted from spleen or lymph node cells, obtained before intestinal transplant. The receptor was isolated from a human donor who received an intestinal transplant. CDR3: CASTPSSGTAGNEQFF. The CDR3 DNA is TGTGCCAGCACCCCTTCGAGCGGGACGGCAGGTAATGAGCAGTTCTTC.